This is a list of T cell receptor beta chains from one sample in a study of blood T cell repertoires in COVID-19. The method was immunoSEQ multiplex PCR; TCRdb's version includes in-frame clones alone and lacks a portion of them. The sample contains over 100,000 clones, approximately 84% of which appear only once. The sample taken for sequencing was peripheral blood. These receptors all stem from a woman aged 55-69 years with acute or convalescent COVID-19. Both conserved end residues are part of each CDR3. The order of the fields is D gene, clone size, V gene, J gene, CDR3 DNA, CDR3 protein. The D gene is left open where the match is weak. Size is omitted from some rows. Given values are once, few, many or a class for expanded clones.

NA	NA	TRBV9	TRBJ1-2	TGTGCCAGCAGCGTAGACCCGGACAGCGTAATGACTAACTATGGCTACACCTTC	CASSVDPDSVMTNYGYTF
NA	NA	TRBV6-1	TRBJ1-6	TGTGCCAGCAGTGCCCCGACAGACCCCTCCGATTCACCCCTCCACTTT	CASSAPTDPSDSPLHF
NA	NA	TRBV6-2/TRBV6-3	TRBJ1-1	TGTGCCAGCAGTTACTCAGGTCTTCGTGAGGACACTGAAGCTTTCTTT	CASSYSGLREDTEAFF
TRBD1	NA	TRBV24-1	TRBJ1-2	TGTGCCACCAGTGACCCGGGACAGAACTATGGCTACACCTTC	CATSDPGQNYGYTF
NA	NA	TRBV3-1/TRBV3-2	TRBJ1-5	TGTGCCAGCAGCCGCGGAACTGAGTTACGCAATCAGCCCCAGCATTTT	CASSRGTELRNQPQHF
TRBD2	NA	TRBV7-2	TRBJ2-3	TGTGCCAGCAGCTTAGCTAGCGGGGCGGTGGGTACGCAGTATTTT	CASSLASGAVGTQYF
TRBD1	NA	TRBV7-3	TRBJ1-2	TGTGCCAGCAGCATCGGGACAGGCCATGGCTACACCTTC	CASSIGTGHGYTF
NA	NA	TRBV19	TRBJ1-6	TGTGCCAGTAGAGGGGGGGCTGATCCCCGAGTTTCACCCCTCCACTTT	CASRGGADPRVSPLHF
NA	few	TRBV5-4	TRBJ1-1	TGTGCCAGCAGCTTGATACAGGGGAACACTGAAGCTTTCTTT	CASSLIQGNTEAFF
TRBD1	NA	TRBV7-2	TRBJ1-5	TGTGCCAGCAGCTCTAATGCCGACAGGGAGAGTCGGCAGCCCCAGCATTTT	CASSSNADRESRQPQHF
NA	NA	TRBV30	TRBJ1-2	TGTGCGTCAGCGGCGGGAAGGCATGGTGGCTACACCTTC	CASAAGRHGGYTF
TRBD2	NA	TRBV5-1	TRBJ2-1	TGCGCCAGCAGCTTGGATCTAGCGGGCTACGACAATGAGCAGTTCTTC	CASSLDLAGYDNEQFF
NA	NA	TRBV5-1	TRBJ1-5	TGCGCCAGCAGCCCAGACGGGGGTCAGCCCCAGCATTTT	CASSPDGGQPQHF
NA	NA	TRBV5-1	TRBJ2-5	TGCGCCAGCAGCTCATTTGACCCGGGGTCAGAGACCCAGTACTTC	CASSSFDPGSETQYF
NA	NA	TRBV7-2	TRBJ1-2	TGTGCCAGCTTCAATCTGGAGGTCTATGGCTACACCTTC	CASFNLEVYGYTF